These 20 T cell receptor beta chains originate from one sample sequenced in a study of T cells after yellow fever vaccination. TCRdb ran MiXCR on the 5' RACE reads and lists one entry per CDR3 protein. Here the sample spans about 220,000 distinct CDR3 sequences, more than 3% being singletons. The source material was CD4+ T cells sorted from PBMCs, sampled 10 days after the yellow fever booster vaccination. The receptors here all came from a man aged 18 to 30 who received the YFV17D yellow fever vaccine.

This clonotype was counted at least ten times. The rearrangement uses TRBV5-1 and TRBJ1-1; no definite D call. V dropped 0 bases and J dropped 1 base, with 16 bases sitting between them. The V gene's germline CDR1 is SGHRS and CDR2 YFSETQ. The CDR3 loop spans 17 amino acids. The CDR3 nucleotides are TGCGCCAGCAGCTTGGGAGCCTTGGGAGCACAGAACACTGAAGCTTTCTTT. The encoded protein is CASSLGALGAQNTEAFF.

This clonotype showed up just a few times. The gene calls are TRBV6-5 and TRBJ2-3; D is uncertain. The V gene lost 6 bases and the J gene lost 0 bases, with 16 bases spanning the gap. This CDR3 spans 16 amino acids. The germline gives CDR1 MNHEY, CDR2 SVGAGI. DNA of the CDR3: TGTGCCAGCAGACCCCCTGAAGCGAGTAGCACAGATACGCAGTATTTT. It encodes CASRPPEASSTDTQYF.

In its sample, this clonotype was seen a few times. The chain has TRBV28 and TRBJ2-2, with 7 bases that match TRBD1. The V gene end was trimmed by 3 bases and the J gene end by 6 bases; junction bases not matched to a gene: 7. CDR3 length: 15 residues. Germline V CDR1 and CDR2: MDHEN, SYDVKM. The CDR3 is CASSFAGGTAGELFF. DNA of the CDR3: TGTGCCAGCAGTTTTGCAGGGGGTACGGCCGGGGAGCTGTTTTTT.

This clonotype has a handful of counts. The junction shows a germline mismatch at one end, possibly a read error. The V gene is TRBV12-3 or TRBV12-4, the J gene TRBJ1-1, with D unclear. The CDR3 runs 16 residues. CDR3 nucleotide sequence: TGTACCAGCAGTTTTACCGTGGGTAGGTCAAACACTGAAGCTTTCTTT. This encodes CTSSFTVGRSNTEAFF.

This clonotype was counted at least ten times. The chain employs TRBV7-2 and TRBJ2-4; D ambiguous. Germline CDR1 SGHTA, CDR2 FQGNSA. Trimming cost V 3 bases and J 1 base, with 7 bases left between them. This CDR3 is 14 amino acids long. The CDR3 reads CASSFGLAKNIQYF. The CDR3 DNA reads TGTGCCAGCAGCTTTGGGTTGGCCAAAAACATTCAGTACTTC.

The genes are TRBV6-6 and TRBJ1-5; D is uncertain. Germline CDR1 reads MNHNY; CDR2 reads SVGAGI (reference sequence). CDR3 length: 14 residues. V was clipped by 7 bases and J by 3 bases, with 13 bases between them. CDR3 protein: CASTLSGPNQPQHF. DNA for the CDR3: TGTGCCAGCACCCTTTCAGGCCCCAATCAGCCCCAGCATTTT.

CDR3 nucleotide sequence: TGTGCCAGCAGTTTCCCTAGCGGGAACACCGGGGAGCTGTTTTTT. It specifies CASSFPSGNTGELFF. The rearrangement uses TRBV28 and TRBJ2-2; 7 bases fit TRBD2. The CDR3 consists of 15 residues. V lost 3 bases and J lost 1; bases outside the gene matches: 2. Per the germline V gene, CDR1 is MDHEN and CDR2 is SYDVKM. Full variable domain (outside the CDR3, taken from reference TRBV28 and TRBJ2-2): DVKVTQSSRYLVKRTGEKVFLECVQDMDHENMFWYRQDPGLGLRLIYFSYDVKMKEKGDIPEGYSVSREKKERFSLILESASTNQTSMYLCASSFPSGNTGELFFGEGSRLTVL.

The chain couples TRBV19 to TRBJ2-1; no firm D call. The V end was cut by 1 base, the J end by 10 bases, with 11 bases between. The CDR3 sequence is 13 residues long. In germline, CDR1 is LNHDA, CDR2 SQIVND (reference sequence). Here the CDR3 reads CASSIGRSREQFF. The CDR3 DNA is TGTGCCAGTAGTATAGGTCGGAGCCGGGAGCAGTTCTTC.

This clonotype was recorded many times. This chain uses TRBV6-2 or TRBV6-3 with TRBJ2-5; a weak D match, TRBD1 (6 bases). The V gene lost 7 bases and the J gene lost 6 bases, with 24 bases spanning the gap. This CDR3 is 16 amino acids long. CDR1 is MNHEY and CDR2 is SVGEGT in the germline V gene. In DNA form, the CDR3 reads TGTGCCAGCACTCCTGTCCCCGACAGGCATAGTAAGACCCAGTACTTC. Translated, it gives CASTPVPDRHSKTQYF.

The sample holds a few counts of this clonotype. The V call is TRBV5-4, the J call TRBJ1-1; a weak D match, TRBD1 (6 bases). The CDR3 loop spans 15 amino acids. Germline assignment: CDR1 SGHNT and CDR2 YYREEE (reference sequence). V gave up 4 bases and J gave up 0 bases, with 13 bases separating them. DNA of the CDR3: TGTGCCAGCAGCAGGGGGGGCAGAGTGAACACTGAAGCTTTCTTT. It specifies CASSRGGRVNTEAFF.

This clonotype occurred many times. The chain has TRBV7-2 and TRBJ1-1; weak D call: TRBD1 (6 bases). The CDR3 extends over 15 amino acids. V gave up 7 bases and J gave up 0 bases, with 15 bases separating them. Germline V lookup: CDR1 SGHTA, CDR2 FQGNSA. DNA for the CDR3: TGTGCCAGCACCAGATTCGGGGGGCTGAACACTGAAGCTTTCTTT. It codes for CASTRFGGLNTEAFF.

This chain joins TRBV19 and TRBJ2-5, with D unclear. CDR3 length: 13 residues. V was cut by 4 bases and J by 5 bases, with 11 bases left in between. The germline CDR1 and CDR2 sequences are LNHDA and SQIVND (reference sequence). CDR3 sequence (DNA): TGTGCCAGTAGTAACAAAGCCGCGGAGACCCAGTACTTC. This gives the protein CASSNKAAETQYF.

This clonotype was counted at least ten times. CDR3 residues: CASSRDGVKEQFF. CDR3 bases: TGTGCCAGCAGTAGGGACGGAGTAAAAGAGCAGTTCTTC. V gene TRBV2 combines with J gene TRBJ2-1; D may be TRBD1 or TRBD2 (5 bases each). The germline V and J ends were trimmed by 5 bases and 10 bases, with 15 bases remaining between them. This CDR3 has 13 amino acids. Germline values: CDR1 SNHLY, CDR2 FYNNEI.

The rearrangement links TRBV7-2 to TRBJ1-2, with TRBD1 matching 8 bases. The CDR3 length is 15 residues. J lost 5 bases, V lost 5 bases, and 10 bases had no gene match. Germline V gene sequence: CDR1 SGHTA, CDR2 FQGNSA. The CDR3 DNA sequence: TGTGCCAGCAGCGTAGAACCGGGACAGGCTTATGGCTACACCTTC. Its protein is CASSVEPGQAYGYTF.

In its sample, this clonotype was seen a few times. The V call is TRBV23-1, the J call TRBJ2-3; D is unclear. TRBV23-1 is known as an ORF, though its function is uncertain. V was clipped by 2 bases and J by 1 base, with 10 bases between them. This CDR3 region has 15 residues. The CDR3 sequence: CASSQKRQGTDTQYF. The CDR3, as DNA: TGCGCCAGCAGTCAAAAACGGCAGGGCACAGATACGCAGTATTTT.

This clonotype has at least ten counts. This chain links TRBV5-1 with TRBJ2-2; 8 bases are shared with TRBD1. Looked up from germline, CDR1 is SGHRS and CDR2 is YFSETQ. This CDR3 region has 16 residues. Trimming at V came to 7 bases and at J to 1 base, leaving 9 bases not matched to a gene. The CDR3 DNA reads TGCGCCAGCGGGTTCTCCGGGACAGGGAACACCGGGGAGCTGTTTTTT. Translated: CASGFSGTGNTGELFF.

The chain links TRBV5-8 to TRBJ1-1; the D is unclear. This CDR3 contains 13 residues. Trimming removed 4 bases from V and 3 bases from J, with 10 bases in between. Germline V gene sequence: CDR1 SGHTS, CDR2 YDEGEE. Written as DNA, the CDR3 is TGTGCCAGCAGCCAGACAACCTACACTGAAGCTTTCTTT. This translates into CASSQTTYTEAFF.

V is TRBV7-2 and J is TRBJ1-2; 8 bases match TRBD1. Germline lookup yields CDR1 SGHTA and CDR2 FQGNSA. The CDR3 extends over 14 amino acids. V lost 5 bases and J lost 6; bases outside the gene matches: 8. The CDR3 reads CASSQDRVRDGYTF. DNA for the CDR3: TGTGCCAGCAGCCAGGACAGGGTACGAGATGGCTACACCTTC.

This clonotype was detected a few times. The V and J genes are TRBV18 and TRBJ2-1, with 9 positions matching TRBD1. J lost 6 bases, V lost 2 bases, and 5 bases had no gene match. Germline loops: CDR1 KGHSH, CDR2 LQKENI. This CDR3 spans 15 amino acids. DNA for the CDR3: TGTGCCAGCTCACCATTGGGACAGGGCCTCAATGAGCAGTTCTTC. Encoded protein: CASSPLGQGLNEQFF.

This clonotype occurred many times. This rearrangement joins TRBV4-2 to TRBJ1-2; D may be TRBD1 (5 bases). V was trimmed by 0 bases and J by 4 bases, leaving 12 bases between them. The CDR3 is 15 residues long. CDR1 and CDR2 from the germline V gene are LGHNA and YNFKEQ. The CDR3 region has the DNA TGTGCCAGCAGCCAAGATTTAGGGGCAGCCTATGGCTACACCTTC. This sequence encodes CASSQDLGAAYGYTF.